The 20 T cell receptor beta chains given below trace back to one sample, sequenced in a study of blood T cell repertoires in COVID-19. Measured with immunoSEQ multiplex PCR; TCRdb has only the in-frame clones, and not every one. The repertoire consists of approximately 82,000 clones, with around 80% occurring once and the leading ten covering about 18%. Sequenced sample: peripheral blood. The receptor set was obtained from a woman aged 60 to 75 with acute or convalescent COVID-19.

V is TRBV7-3 and J is TRBJ2-3; the match to TRBD2 covers 9 bases. Germline V gene sequence: CDR1 SGHTA, CDR2 FQGTGA. Unmatched junction bases numbered 5, after V lost 5 bases and J lost 5 bases. CDR3 size: 14 residues. The chain's CDR3 is CASSGGGAEDTQYF. The CDR3 DNA is TGTGCCAGCAGCGGCGGGGGGGCGGAAGATACGCAGTATTTT.

For the CDR3, the DNA is TGTGCCAGCAGCCCCCGGGCCGGGACAGTTCGAGAAAAACTGTTTTTT. It yields the protein CASSPRAGTVREKLFF. The genes are TRBV3-1 (or the pseudogene TRBV3-2) and TRBJ1-4; the match to TRBD1 covers 7 bases. The CDR3 has 16 residues. The germline gives CDR1 LGHDT, CDR2 YNNKEL (reference sequence). V shed 4 bases, J shed 8 bases, and the junction held 13 bases outside the gene matches.

This clone came up a few times. This chain uses TRBV5-4 with TRBJ2-2; D is perhaps TRBD1 (6 bases). The CDR3 spans 15 residues. Germline-derived CDR1 and CDR2 are SGHNT and YYREEE (reference sequence). The V end was cut by 5 bases, the J end by 3 bases, with 14 bases between. CDR3 region: CASRKQGDDTGELFF. CDR3 bases: TGTGCCAGCAGGAAACAGGGCGACGACACCGGGGAGCTGTTTTTT.

The chain links TRBV13 to TRBJ2-3; the D gene is possibly TRBD2 (5 bases). CDR1 PRHDT and CDR2 FYEKMQ come from the germline V gene (reference sequence). V lost 3 bases and J lost 2, with 12 bases in between. This CDR3 spans 15 amino acids. This chain's CDR3 is CASSFRDPVTDTQYF. The CDR3 bases are TGTGCCAGCAGCTTCCGGGATCCGGTCACAGATACGCAGTATTTT.

There are a few counts of this clone. This sequence joins TRBV30 and TRBJ2-3; 7 nucleotides line up with TRBD2. The CDR3 is 13 amino acids. Germline CDR1 is GTSNPN and CDR2 is SVGIG (reference sequence). The junction had 6 bases not matched to a gene; V was cut back by 0 bases and J by 9 bases. The DNA of the CDR3 is TGTGCCTGGAGTGTACGGGGGGTTAGAACGCAGTATTTT. It yields the protein CAWSVRGVRTQYF.

This clone has just one count. The same CDR3 is also encoded by other DNA sequences in this sample. The chain employs TRBV6-1 and TRBJ1-5; D is undetermined. The CDR3 spans 15 residues. Trimming cost V 1 base and J 0 bases, with 7 bases left between them. The V gene's germline CDR1 is MNHNS and CDR2 SASEGT. CDR3 in amino acids: CASSEVRGSNQPQHF. The CDR3 nucleotides are TGTGCCAGCAGTGAAGTCCGGGGTAGCAATCAGCCCCAGCATTTT.

This chain connects TRBV6-5 to TRBJ1-4; 9 nucleotides match TRBD1. V lost 5 bases, J lost 6 bases, and 7 bases stayed unmatched. The length of the CDR3 is 15 residues. Germline V gene lookup returns CDR1 MNHEY and CDR2 SVGAGI. The CDR3 protein is CASSPGTGRYEKLFF. CDR3 nucleotides: TGTGCCAGCAGTCCCGGGACAGGGCGGTATGAAAAACTGTTTTTT.

CDR3 nucleotide sequence: TGTGCCTGGAGTAGGGGAAGGCTCTTGAACACTGAAGCTTTCTTT. Amino acids: CAWSRGRLLNTEAFF. The chain joins TRBV30 to TRBJ1-1; possible D gene TRBD1, 5 bases. The CDR3 is 15 amino acids. Trimming took off 2 bases at V and 0 bases at J, with 13 bases between the two ends. The germline CDR1 and CDR2 sequences are GTSNPN and SVGIG (reference sequence).

The rearrangement links TRBV6-5 to TRBJ1-6, with D maybe TRBD1 (5 bases). The CDR3 covers 14 residues. Germline CDR1 and CDR2: MNHEY and SVGAGI. V shed 6 bases and J shed 8 bases, with 14 bases lying between them. CDR3 nucleotide sequence: TGTGCCAGCAGGCCTCCAGGGTACTATTCACCCCTCCACTTT. This translates into CASRPPGYYSPLHF.

The V and J genes are TRBV12-2 and TRBJ1-1. TRBV12-2 is a documented pseudogene. The CDR3 has 16 amino acids. CDR3 loop: CASRLGPLGGPTEAFF. The CDR3 DNA follows: TGTGCAAGTCGCTTAGGTCCTCTCGGGGGGCCCACTGAAGCTTTCTTT.

The chain combines TRBV5-5 with TRBJ1-1; D possibly corresponds to TRBD1 (6 bases). CDR3 length equals 14 residues. Trimming stripped 4 bases from V and 7 bases from J, with 17 bases between. CDR1 SGHKS and CDR2 YYEKEE come from the germline V gene (reference sequence). The CDR3 loop reads CASSPTLDRFEAFF. CDR3 sequence (DNA): TGTGCCAGCAGCCCTACACTCGACAGGTTTGAAGCTTTCTTT.

The table lists this clone with a count of one. This chain connects TRBV5-1 to TRBJ2-3; D is undetermined. CDR1 is SGHRS and CDR2 is YFSETQ in the germline V gene. The CDR3 consists of 15 residues. Deletions cut 0 bases from V and 0 bases from J, with 8 bases between. The CDR3 region is CASSLASYSTDTQYF. DNA for the CDR3: TGCGCCAGCAGCTTGGCCAGTTACAGCACAGATACGCAGTATTTT.

This clone was counted only a few times. The chain uses TRBV5-4 and TRBJ1-2; the D is unclear. Deletions cut 0 bases from V and 2 bases from J, with 14 bases between. Per germline, CDR1 SGHNT and CDR2 YYREEE (reference sequence). CDR3 length equals 16 residues. The CDR3 coding sequence is TGTGCCAGCAGCTTGGCCCTTGTGAGGGCAAACTATGGCTACACCTTC. The encoded protein is CASSLALVRANYGYTF.

The J gene is TRBJ2-5, the V gene TRBV27; 8 bases are a match to TRBD2. This CDR3 comprises 16 residues. J gave up 5 bases and V 11 bases, and 19 bases lay outside the gene matches. Per the germline V gene, CDR1 is MNHEY and CDR2 is SMNVEV (reference sequence). The CDR3 DNA sequence: TGTGCCCCCCGGGGAGAGAGGGTAGCGGGAACGGAGACCCAGTACTTC. Translating gives CAPRGERVAGTETQYF.

This chain connects TRBV11-1 to TRBJ2-1, with TRBD1 as a possible D gene (6 bases). V lost 1 base and J lost 10, with 11 bases in between. The CDR3 covers 13 residues. Germline V gene lookup returns CDR1 SGHAT and CDR2 FQDESV (reference sequence). CDR3 DNA: TGTGCCAGCAGCTTAGTGGGGACACTGGAGCAGTTCTTC. The encoded protein is CASSLVGTLEQFF.

The chain recombines TRBV6-5 with TRBJ1-6; a possible D gene is TRBD1 (5 bases). V was shortened by 0 bases and J by 8 bases, with 11 bases between the two germline ends. Germline V gives CDR1 MNHEY, CDR2 SVGAGI. This CDR3 region has 15 residues. Here the CDR3 reads CASSYSGGRDSPLHF. The CDR3 bases are TGTGCCAGCAGTTACTCCGGGGGGAGGGATTCACCCCTCCACTTT.

This clone appeared once. This chain links TRBV6-6 with TRBJ2-7, with 9 nucleotides matching TRBD2. The junction had 16 bases not matched to a gene; V was cut back by 6 bases and J by 7 bases. The CDR3 is 16 residues long. CDR1 is MNHNY and CDR2 is SVGAGI in the germline V gene (reference sequence). CDR3: CASRSTTAGGRGEQYF. CDR3 DNA: TGTGCCAGCAGGTCCACCACTGCGGGGGGGAGAGGTGAGCAGTACTTC.

V and J are TRBV9 and TRBJ2-2; the D gene is possibly TRBD1 (6 bases). Trimming took 0 bases from V and 4 from J, leaving 10 bases between them. Germline V gene data show CDR1 as SGDLS and CDR2 as YYNGEE. This CDR3 has 15 residues. The CDR3 DNA follows: TGTGCCAGCAGCGTAGTACAGGGCGGCACCGGGGAGCTGTTTTTT. Protein sequence: CASSVVQGGTGELFF.

This chain uses TRBV5-5 with TRBJ1-1; 7 nucleotides agree with TRBD1. J was trimmed by 4 bases and V by 0 bases; bases with no gene match: 6. The germline V gene has CDR1 SGHKS and CDR2 YYEKEE (reference sequence). This CDR3 is 15 amino acids long. This chain's CDR3 is CASSLVGGGGTEAFF. CDR3 bases: TGTGCCAGCAGCTTGGTAGGGGGCGGCGGCACTGAAGCTTTCTTT.

CDR3 sequence reads: CSASWDRNTEAFF. DNA of the CDR3: TGCAGTGCTAGTTGGGACAGGAACACTGAAGCTTTCTTT. The chain carries TRBV20-1 and TRBJ1-1; 7 nucleotides line up with TRBD1. The CDR3 loop spans 13 amino acids. Looked up from germline, CDR1 is DFQATT and CDR2 is SNEGSKA (reference sequence). With V trimmed by 3 bases and J by 1 base, 2 bases remained unmatched.